Below, one TCR beta chain is given with its context. Its antigen remains unknown. This specimen comes from a study of post-analysis software for immune sequencing data. Study-level findings and limits: Among a handful of TRBV segments more frequent in patients than controls were TRBV5-6, TRBV5-1 and TRBV20-1.

Unique molecular identifiers tagged the TCR beta cDNA libraries. Using its own MiXCR run on the PCR reads, TCRdb lists one record per CDR3 protein. The sample lists 700,000 to 800,000 distinct CDR3 sequences, 25% to 30% occurring once. This CDR3 contains 14 residues. Germline CDR1 is KGHDR and CDR2 is SFDVKD. V lost 1 base and J 4 bases, leaving 8 bases between the germline ends. V and J are TRBV24-1 and TRBJ2-3, with D uncertain. The clonotype was recovered from a girl aged 10-17 years with multiple sclerosis. The sequencing sample was made of blood. The CDR3 sequence: CATSDFGVPDTQYF. The DNA of the CDR3 is TGTGCCACCAGTGATTTTGGGGTCCCAGATACGCAGTATTTT.